The T cell receptor (beta chain) described here comes from a study of blood T cells in healthy people across ages. The CDR3 is 12 residues long. Germline V gene sequence: CDR1 DFQATT, CDR2 SNEGSKA (reference sequence). V lost 2 bases to trimming and J lost 9 bases, with 13 bases between them. Healthy Caucasian individuals from Russia aged about 6 to 95 were enrolled as donors. A sample-barcoded 5' primer and a J-beta primer mix were used in a second PCR of roughly 7 to 12 cycles. MiXCR, applied by TCRdb to the 5' RACE reads, yields one record per CDR3 protein. The sample has about 930,000 distinct CDR3 sequences; around 29% are singletons. A few counts support this clonotype. This may be a read error, as it is one base from a much larger clone. The same data also went into a second study, on T cells of mothers and their children. That paper notes: Sample barcodes and 2-4 random nucleotides were added by the M1S primer of the second PCR.

The source is a woman aged 35 to 49 in good health. This chain links TRBV20-1 with TRBJ1-1; D possibly corresponds to TRBD1 (5 bases). The specimen was blood. CDR3 loop: CSARIMTVKAFF. CDR3 coding DNA: TGCAGTGCTAGAATTATGACAGTTAAAGCTTTCTTT.